This TCR beta chain was recovered during a study of T cells in Graves' hyperthyroidism and ophthalmopathy (dated by TCRdb to about 2019). Looking at the study overall: To identify distinguishing TCR V-J signatures, a discovery cohort of about 100 patients was used, comprising 43 with Graves' ophthalmopathy and some 60 with stable Graves' hyperthyroidism. Prospective prediction of ophthalmopathy was tested in an independent validation cohort consisting of fewer than 20 hyperthyroidism patients and around 16 patients who later progressed to ophthalmopathy. In several Graves' hyperthyroidism patients, the study also compared T-cell repertoires from thyroid tissue with T-cell repertoires from blood. For training and testing, the 80 to 100 patients in the discovery cohort were randomly divided in a 7:3 ratio. The paper reports TCR Vbeta CDR3 sequencing of more than 120 peripheral blood samples: some 44 ophthalmopathy, fewer than 85 hyperthyroidism and approximately 17 progressor patients. After blood sampling, hyperthyroidism patients were treated with methimazole at a starting dose of 30 mg daily, and ophthalmopathy patients were treated with high-dose intravenous methylprednisolone. Results the study describes overall, beyond this receptor: A model built on a 13 V-J signature distinguished ophthalmopathy from stable hyperthyroidism, reaching 85% to 90% sensitivity and around 81% specificity in cross-validation and 80%/75% in testing. Blood samples also contained most of the expanded thyroid clonotypes (frequency above 0.001), which suggests that blood repertoires may reflect thyroid immune responses. During validation, the model predicted progression to ophthalmopathy a median of approximately six months ahead of onset, with just under 71% sensitivity and 72% to 80% specificity. No statistical method was used to fix the sample size in advance, and group allocation was not hidden from the investigators.

Amplification of TCR beta CDR3 regions was carried out from RNA transcripts. The TCR CDR3 was subjected to a first round of RT-PCR using the HTBI primer set and the Qiagen OneStep RT-PCR kit. Libraries were constructed in a second round of multiplex PCR, after which size selection and purification were carried out. Sequencing of the libraries was done on an Illumina HiSeq2000 using paired-end 100 bp reads. The authors' pipeline ran thus. Raw data were processed with SOAPnuke, discarding reads with adapters, uncalled bases, mean Phred below 15, or no exact constant-primer or identifier match. COPE v1.2.5 was used to merge the high-quality paired reads, and each unique nucleotide sequence was defined as a clonotype. MiTCR v1.1 was used to align clonotypes to the IMGT TRBV, TRBD and TRBJ reference segments. Analysis was restricted to V-J combinations with a frequency above 0.0001, which covered over 98% of repertoires. The TCS score was defined as the ratio of F50 (clonal expansion) to E x V (chaos), calculated using BLOSUM62-based TCRdist between CDR3 peptides within each V-J. Welch's t-statistics and random forest reduced 450 to 600 V-J features to fewer than 15, which were used in a naive Bayes classifier (R e1071). The Morisita-Horn index was used to measure how similar the thyroid and blood repertoires were. TCRdb reran the public reads through fastp at Q25 and MiXCR, keeping productive beta chains. When rows share a CDR3 protein, they turn into one entry using the most common DNA and genes. For this entry, the V and J calls and clone size follow TCRdb and not the study's own pipeline. Here the sample has 550,000 to 700,000 distinct CDR3 sequences; 46% occur a single time. Clones ranked in the top ten supply roughly 20% of the sample.

Exclusion was applied to patients with uncontrolled infections, other autoimmune diseases, pregnancy or lactation. Diagnoses relied on clinical symptoms, serum thyroxine and TRAb, thyroid ultrasound and orbital computed tomography. Trizol reagent was used to extract total RNA, and RNA quality was then checked on an Agilent 2100 Bioanalyzer. This clonotype occurred once. The antigen it binds to is not known. Per-nucleotide qualities are absent, and no much larger clonotype sits a single base away. One read provides weak support. At the junction V is shortened by 4 bases and J by 5 bases, with 17 bases in between. The germline V gene provides CDR1 KGHDR and CDR2 SFDVKD. Spanning cysteine to phenylalanine, the CDR3 consists of 15 amino acids. The kept DNA is CDR3 alone, 45 bases in frame from the first base.

The clonotype originates from an adult woman with Graves' disease, either hyperthyroidism or ophthalmopathy (not recorded which). Rearrangement joined TRBV24-1 to TRBJ2-7; the D gene is perhaps TRBD1 or TRBD2, as each covers 5 bases. The sequenced material came from peripheral blood or thyroid tissue (not recorded which). CDR3 reads: CATSDEKRDRDEQYF. The nucleotide sequence is given as TGTGCCACCAGTGACGAAAAACGGGACCGAGACGAGCAGTACTTC.